This note documents a single TCR beta chain sequence. The antigen remains undetermined. Germline CDR1 and CDR2: MDHEN and SYDVKM. V was shortened by 2 bases and J by 2 bases, with 12 bases between the two germline ends. The CDR3 runs to 15 residues. Data came from immunoSEQ multiplex PCR; TCRdb stores just in-frame clones and leaves some out. The sample includes approximately 99,000 clones, roughly nine tenths of them seen just once. The source of the sample is a study of PD-1 blockade in classical Hodgkin lymphoma. Study findings and constraints: Reported findings placed baseline TCR diversity lower in newly diagnosed patients (compared with healthy donors).

Autologous stem cell transplantation was followed by relapse in every patient, and brentuximab vedotin exposure varied. V gene TRBV28 combines with J gene TRBJ1-2, with D perhaps TRBD1 (6 bases). This TCR derives from a human donor with classical Hodgkin lymphoma. This specimen was peripheral blood mononuclear cells (PBMCs), taken before the second cycle of nivolumab. The chain's CDR3 is CASSLAGGPNYGYTF. DNA of the CDR3: TGTGCCAGCAGTTTAGCGGGGGGCCCAAACTATGGCTACACCTTC.